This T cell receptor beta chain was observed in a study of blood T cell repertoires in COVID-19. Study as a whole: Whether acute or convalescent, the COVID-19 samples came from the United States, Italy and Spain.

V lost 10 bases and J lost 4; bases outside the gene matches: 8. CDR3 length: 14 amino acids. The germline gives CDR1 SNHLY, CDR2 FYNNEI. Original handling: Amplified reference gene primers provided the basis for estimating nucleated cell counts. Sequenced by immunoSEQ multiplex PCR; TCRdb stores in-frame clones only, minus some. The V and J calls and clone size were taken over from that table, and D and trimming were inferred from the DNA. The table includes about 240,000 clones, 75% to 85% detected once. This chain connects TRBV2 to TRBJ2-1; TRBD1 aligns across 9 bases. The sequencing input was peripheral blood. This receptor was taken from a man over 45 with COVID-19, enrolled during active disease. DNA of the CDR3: TGTGCCACCGAACGACAGGGGGTATACAATGAGCAGTTCTTC. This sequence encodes CATERQGVYNEQFF. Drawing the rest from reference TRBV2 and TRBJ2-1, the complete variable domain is EPEVTQTPSHQVTQMGQEVILRCVPISNHLYFYWYRQILGQKVEFLVSFYNNEISEKSEIFDDQFSVERPDGSNFTLKIRSTKLEDSAMYFCATERQGVYNEQFFGPGTRLTVL.